Shown below are 28 T cell receptor beta chains from a single sample sequenced in a study of regulatory T cells in long-lasting Graves disease. Both iRepertoire HTBI primers and Arm-PCR of CDR3 regions were used to build the TCR beta libraries. Using its own MiXCR run on the multiplex PCR reads, TCRdb lists one record per CDR3 protein. The sample shows fewer than 350,000 distinct CDR3 sequences, 18% of them seen only once. Sample time point: newly diagnosed GD, antithyroid drugs for less than 3 months. After RNA was extracted from PBMCs, the TCR library was made from it. Sequencing was performed on peripheral blood mononuclear cells (PBMCs), taken at new diagnosis, from a patient treated with antithyroid drugs. All receptors derive from a female donor with Graves disease.

The rearrangement uses TRBV4-2 and TRBJ1-5, with D unresolved. Trimming took 0 bases from V and 13 from J, leaving 10 bases between them. This CDR3 has 12 residues. The V gene's germline CDR1 is LGHNA and CDR2 YNFKEQ. The CDR3: CASSQDGETQHF. The CDR3 nucleotides read TGTGCCAGCAGCCAAGATGGGGAGACTCAGCATTTT.

This clonotype has ten or more counts. V usage is TRBV20-1 and J usage is TRBJ1-3; D gene unclear. This CDR3 has 13 amino acids. Trimming shortened V by 1 base and J by 8 bases, and 12 bases separated the two germline ends. Germline-derived CDR1 and CDR2 are DFQATT and SNEGSKA (reference sequence). The CDR3 protein is CSARGFLRDTIYF. The CDR3 DNA follows: TGCAGTGCTAGAGGCTTCCTTAGGGACACCATATATTTT.

This clonotype was picked up many times. The rearrangement joins TRBV11-2 to TRBJ2-1; D might be TRBD2 (5 bases). CDR3 length: 15 amino acids. V dropped 4 bases and J dropped 5 bases, with 15 bases sitting between them. Germline CDR1 reads SGHAT; CDR2 reads FQNNGV. The CDR3 DNA reads TGTGCCAGCAGCTCTAGGGCTAGCCTAAACAATGAGCAGTTCTTC. Translating gives CASSSRASLNNEQFF.

This clonotype appeared many times. This sequence joins TRBV2 and TRBJ1-6; 10 bases align to TRBD1. CDR1 SNHLY and CDR2 FYNNEI come from the germline V gene. V lost 6 bases to trimming and J lost 10 bases; unmatched junction nucleotides: 18. The CDR3 is 18 residues long. The CDR3 region is CASSLDRGRPPPRSPLHF. The CDR3 DNA reads as TGTGCCAGCAGCCTCGACAGGGGGCGCCCCCCTCCGCGGTCACCCCTCCACTTT.

This clonotype was recorded at least ten times. The genes are TRBV20-1 and TRBJ2-5, with TRBD2 identical over 15 bases. The germline V gene encodes CDR1 DFQATT and CDR2 SNEGSKA (reference sequence). J lost 5 bases, V lost 5 bases, and 3 bases had no gene match. This CDR3 comprises 14 residues. CDR3 residues: CSASGTSGGETQYF. In nucleotides, the CDR3 is TGCAGTGCTTCCGGGACTAGCGGGGGGGAGACCCAGTACTTC.

This clonotype has ten or more counts. The chain employs TRBV18 and TRBJ2-5; 13 bases are shared with TRBD2. The CDR3 runs to 15 residues. Looked up from germline, CDR1 is KGHSH and CDR2 is LQKENI. Trimming took 2 bases from V and 4 from J; bases not matched to a gene: 1. The CDR3 region has the DNA TGTGCCAGCTCACCAGGACTAGCGGGAGCAGAGACCCAGTACTTC. Translation: CASSPGLAGAETQYF.

This clonotype was counted at least ten times. V is TRBV12-3 or TRBV12-4 and J is TRBJ1-3; weak D call: TRBD1 (5 bases). The CDR3 spans 16 residues. V shed 4 bases and J shed 4 bases, with 17 bases lying between them. The chain's CDR3 is CASSSLRGKEGNTIYF. CDR3 in DNA: TGTGCCAGCAGTTCCCTAAGGGGAAAGGAGGGAAACACCATATATTTT.

On this clonotype itself: Given a much more abundant clone one base away, this may be a read error. The chain carries TRBV27 and TRBJ2-7, with TRBD1 as a possible D gene (6 bases). Trimming cost V 0 bases and J 4 bases, with 19 bases left between them. This CDR3 is 17 amino acids long. Germline V gives CDR1 MNHEY, CDR2 SMNVEV (reference sequence). CDR3 in DNA: TGTGCCAGCAGTTTATCGGTTGGTTGGGGGCGTAGATACGAGCAGTACTTC. This encodes CASSLSVGWGRRYEQYF.

This clonotype appeared a few times. A single base separates this from a much larger clone, so it may be a read error. The V and J genes are TRBV27 and TRBJ2-3; D is perhaps TRBD1 or TRBD2 (6 bases each). Germline CDR1 and CDR2: MNHEY and SMNVEV (reference sequence). The CDR3 is 16 residues long. CDR3 protein: CAGSLNIGGGSFGQYF. In DNA, the CDR3 is TGTGCCGGCAGTTTGAATATCGGGGGCGGAAGTTTTGGGCAGTATTTT.

This clonotype has at least ten counts. The chain joins TRBV5-1 to TRBJ2-7; 10 bases match TRBD1. Germline V gives CDR1 SGHRS, CDR2 YFSETQ. The length of the CDR3 is 15 residues. V trimming: 4 bases; J trimming: 5 bases; junction bases outside the gene matches: 9. The CDR3 nucleotides are TGCGCCAGCAGCGTGTCGCGGGACAGGGGCCACGAGCAGTACTTC. Its translation: CASSVSRDRGHEQYF. The full variable domain, its missing parts supplied by reference TRBV5-1 and TRBJ2-7, is KAGVTQTPRYLIKTRGQQVTLSCSPISGHRSVSWYQQTPGQGLQFLFEYFSETQRNKGNFPGRFSGRQFSNSRSEMNVSTLELGDSALYLCASSVSRDRGHEQYFGPGTRLTVT.

The chain carries TRBV15 and TRBJ1-6; 7 positions match TRBD1. The CDR3 length is 13 residues. Germline CDR1 LNHNV, CDR2 YYDKDF (reference sequence). V dropped 9 bases and J dropped 7; count of bases not matched to a gene: 6. CDR3 nucleotide sequence: TGTGCCACATCTACAGGGGAGAATTCACCCCTCCACTTT. It translates to CATSTGENSPLHF.

The V and J genes are TRBV30 and TRBJ1-2; D unresolved. This CDR3 is built from 11 residues. CDR1 is GTSNPN, CDR2 SVGIG, per germline (reference sequence). V lost 1 base and J lost 11, with 11 bases in between. The CDR3 DNA reads as TGTGCCTGGAGTGGGGCCGTAGGGTACACCTTC. It specifies CAWSGAVGYTF.

This clonotype has only a few counts. The chain combines TRBV18 with TRBJ2-1, with D maybe TRBD1 (6 bases). CDR1 is KGHSH and CDR2 is LQKENI in the germline V gene. The CDR3 is 15 residues long. With 4 bases removed from V and 4 bases from J, the gap between germline ends came to 14 bases. CDR3 loop: CASSLLKGDYNEQFF. As DNA, the CDR3 is TGTGCCAGCTCACTCTTGAAGGGGGATTACAATGAGCAGTTCTTC.

There are many counts of this clonotype. The V gene is TRBV12-3 or TRBV12-4, the J gene TRBJ2-5, with 11 bases lining up with TRBD2. The ends lost 7 bases at V and 2 bases at J; junction bases unmatched: 12. The CDR3 consists of 17 residues. The CDR3: CASKYRGLAARQETQYF. For the CDR3, the DNA is TGTGCCAGCAAATATCGGGGACTAGCGGCAAGACAAGAGACCCAGTACTTC.

This clonotype came up many times. This chain joins TRBV12-3 or TRBV12-4 and TRBJ2-3, with D tentatively TRBD2 (6 bases). The CDR3 is 18 amino acids. V was cut by 6 bases and J by 0 bases, with 22 bases left in between. The CDR3 region is CASSHIDGTPTSTDTQYF. DNA for the CDR3: TGTGCCAGCAGCCATATTGACGGGACTCCCACTAGCACAGATACGCAGTATTTT.

Many counts were recorded for this clonotype. The rearrangement joins TRBV28 to TRBJ2-7; 13 nucleotides match TRBD2. V trimming: 3 bases; J trimming: 3 bases; junction bases outside the gene matches: 2. There are 15 residues in the CDR3. Per the germline V gene, CDR1 is MDHEN and CDR2 is SYDVKM. Written as DNA, the CDR3 is TGTGCCAGCAGTTTGGGACTAGCGGGGTTCTACGAGCAGTACTTC. As protein: CASSLGLAGFYEQYF.

This clonotype has just a few counts. V usage is TRBV20-1 and J usage is TRBJ2-7, with D tentatively TRBD2 (6 bases). V lost 2 bases, J lost 6 bases, and 23 bases lay in between. Germline V lookup: CDR1 DFQATT, CDR2 SNEGSKA (reference sequence). The length of the CDR3 is 16 residues. CDR3 DNA: TGCAGTGCTAGATGGGACTTCCCCCCTCGCTTCGGCGAGCAGTACTTC. Protein product: CSARWDFPPRFGEQYF.

In this sample, this clonotype turned up many times. The V call is TRBV11-3, the J call TRBJ2-3; D ambiguous. With 3 bases removed from V and 6 bases from J, the gap between germline ends came to 10 bases. This CDR3 contains 13 residues. Germline V gene sequence: CDR1 SGHNT, CDR2 YENEEA. The CDR3 region has the DNA TGTGCCAGCAGCTTCCGAACTGGGGATACGCAGTATTTT. It encodes CASSFRTGDTQYF.

The chain uses TRBV27 and TRBJ2-3, with D maybe TRBD1 (6 bases). V lost 8 bases to trimming and J lost 1 base, with 10 bases between them. The CDR3 sequence is 13 residues long. The germline V gene has CDR1 MNHEY and CDR2 SMNVEV (reference sequence). CDR3 loop: CASQDRRTDTQYF. The CDR3 DNA reads as TGTGCCAGCCAAGACAGGCGCACAGATACGCAGTATTTT.

The sample holds many counts of this clonotype. The genes are TRBV12-3 or TRBV12-4 and TRBJ1-2; 7 nucleotides line up with TRBD1. Trimming removed 7 bases from V and 8 bases from J; junction bases left unmatched: 10. The CDR3 consists of 13 residues. For the CDR3, the DNA is TGTGCCAGCACCAGAGACAGGGACGGCGGCTACACCTTC. Amino acid sequence: CASTRDRDGGYTF.

This clonotype was picked up many times. The chain employs TRBV12-3 or TRBV12-4 and TRBJ2-7; D might be TRBD1 (6 bases). The CDR3 extends over 14 amino acids. The V and J ends lost 5 bases and 3 bases respectively, with 14 bases between them. CDR3 amino acids: CASSPNYRVYEQYF. The CDR3 region has the DNA TGTGCCAGCAGTCCAAACTACAGGGTCTACGAGCAGTACTTC.

This clonotype has a count of ten or more. This sequence joins TRBV28 and TRBJ1-2, with TRBD1 matching 10 bases. This CDR3 has 15 residues. Germline-derived CDR1 and CDR2 are MDHEN and SYDVKM. Trimming took 3 bases from V and 4 from J; bases not matched to a gene: 5. The CDR3 loop reads CASSFPGTGAYGYTF. CDR3 nucleotide sequence: TGTGCCAGCAGTTTCCCCGGGACAGGGGCCTATGGCTACACCTTC.

At least ten counts were recorded for this clonotype. The chain carries TRBV12-5 and TRBJ1-1; TRBD1 is a possible D gene (5 bases). The CDR3 is 12 residues long. Germline loops: CDR1 LGHNT, CDR2 FRNRAP. Trimming removed 6 bases at V and 5 bases at J, with 10 bases between. The CDR3 DNA reads as TGTGCTAGTGGCCGGGGGGGGACTGAAGCTTTCTTT. This gives the protein CASGRGGTEAFF.

The sample holds many counts of this clonotype. This chain connects TRBV28 to TRBJ1-1; the match to TRBD1 covers 10 bases. The CDR3 is 15 residues long. CDR1 is MDHEN and CDR2 is SYDVKM in the germline V gene. V lost 6 bases to trimming and J lost 4 bases; unmatched junction nucleotides: 8. CDR3 amino acids: CASRLPDRGATEAFF. In DNA form, the CDR3 reads TGTGCCAGCAGGTTACCGGACAGGGGGGCCACTGAAGCTTTCTTT.

The sample holds many counts of this clonotype. This chain connects TRBV28 to TRBJ2-5; D perhaps matches TRBD2 (5 bases). This CDR3 contains 16 residues. Trimming removed 5 bases from V and 1 base from J, with 17 bases in between. The germline V gene encodes CDR1 MDHEN and CDR2 SYDVKM. In DNA, the CDR3 is TGTGCCAGCAGTCTTATGTCCCTGGGAGCCCAAGAGACCCAGTACTTC. This sequence encodes CASSLMSLGAQETQYF.

J is TRBJ1-5 and V is TRBV13, with D unclear. The CDR3 length is 15 residues. V was cut by 4 bases and J by 0 bases, with 10 bases left in between. The V gene's germline CDR1 is PRHDT and CDR2 FYEKMQ (reference sequence). CDR3 bases: TGTGCCAGCAGCTCGACATGTTATAGCAATCAGCCCCAGCATTTT. Translated, it gives CASSSTCYSNQPQHF. Complete variable domain (other parts from reference TRBV13 and TRBJ1-5): AAGVIQSPRHLIKEKRETATLKCYPIPRHDTVYWYQQGPGQDPQFLISFYEKMQSDKGSIPDRFSAQQFSDYHSELNMSSLELGDSALYFCASSSTCYSNQPQHFGDGTRLSIL.

In its sample, this clonotype was seen a few times. A much larger clone lies a single base off, so this may be a read error. CDR3 protein: CASSRDRLYGYTF. CDR3 bases: TGTGCCAGCAGCCGGGACAGGCTCTATGGCTACACCTTC. The chain combines TRBV12-3 or TRBV12-4 with TRBJ1-2; 8 nucleotides align to TRBD1. The CDR3 is 13 amino acids. V gave up 6 bases and J gave up 4 bases; unmatched junction bases: 4.

This clonotype has a handful of counts. It is likely a read error: a sequence one base away is far more abundant. The chain carries TRBV2 and TRBJ2-1; 14 nucleotides align to TRBD2. The CDR3 consists of 14 residues. Losses at the gene ends were 6 bases for V and 5 bases for J; bases not matched to a gene: 0. Germline CDR1 is SNHLY and CDR2 is FYNNEI. The CDR3 bases are TGTGCCAGCAGGGGACTAGCGGGAGACAATGAGCAGTTCTTC. Translated: CASRGLAGDNEQFF.